This paragraph covers one T cell receptor beta chain sequence. No antigen is known for it. These data are taken from a study of memory CD4+ T cells and cytomegalovirus serostatus. Across the whole study: Healthy Belgian adult donors included nine or ten CMV-positive and some 24 CMV-negative people.

Study-level findings and limits: Median bootstrapped AUC for CMV status was just under 0.97 originally, about 0.9 US-trained. 67 of 164 known CMV-associated TCRbeta sequences appeared in CD4+ memory.

Data came from immunoSEQ multiplex PCR; TCRdb stores just in-frame clones and leaves some out. In the table there are roughly 39,000 clones, nearly 80% of which are singletons. The sort gate was single viable CD3+CD4+CD8-CD45RO+ cells for memory CD4+ T cells. CD4+ T cells were isolated by positive magnetic selection. Source material: memory CD4+ T cells from blood. The clonotype comes from an adult in good health and CMV-seronegative.

The CDR3 region is CASNGQGAKTQYF. Here the CDR3 DNA reads TGTGCCAGCAACGGACAGGGGGCGAAGACCCAGTACTTC. The genes are TRBV5-6 and TRBJ2-5; 11 bases line up with TRBD1. The ends lost 6 bases at V and 6 bases at J; junction bases unmatched: 4. Germline values: CDR1 SGHDT, CDR2 YYEEEE. CDR3 length: 13 amino acids. Variable domain in full (rest from reference TRBV5-6 and TRBJ2-5): DAGVTQSPTHLIKTRGQQVTLRCSPKSGHDTVSWYQQALGQGPQFIFQYYEEEERQRGNFPDRFSGHQFPNYSSELNVNALLLGDSALYLCASNGQGAKTQYFGPGTRLLVL.